This T cell receptor beta chain was retrieved from a study of blood T cell repertoires in COVID-19. Overall study: Sample material is recorded as cDNA or gDNA derived from T cells, B-cell-depleted T cells, or PBMCs.

During active infection, Seattle patients enrolled and were then monitored through disease. Trimming cost V 4 bases and J 9 bases; bases outside gene matches: 5. From germline, CDR1 is SGHVS and CDR2 FQNEAQ. The CDR3 has 15 residues. Generated by immunoSEQ multiplex PCR, the TCRdb table keeps only in-frame clones and is missing some. The sample holds about 260,000 clones; around 90% are singletons and the top ten take approximately 2.6%. The receptor was derived from a person aged 18 to 30 with COVID-19, enrolled during active disease. J is TRBJ2-1 and V is TRBV7-8, with 14 bases aligning to TRBD2. Sample: peripheral blood. CDR3 coding DNA: TGTGCCAGCAGCTCCGGGACTAGCGGGAGAACTGAGCAGTTCTTC. Translation gives CASSSGTSGRTEQFF.